One and the same sample provided the 9 T cell receptor beta chains below, sequenced in a study of blood T cell repertoires in COVID-19. TCRdb's copy holds only in-frame clones and misses some; the assay was immunoSEQ multiplex PCR. The sample holds under 150,000 clones, approximately 83% seen once. Sequencing was carried out using peripheral blood. The receptors were sampled from a woman aged 55 to 70 with COVID-19, enrolled during active disease.

V usage is TRBV4-3 and J usage is TRBJ1-1, with 9 bases lining up with TRBD1. V shed 1 base, J shed 10 bases, and the junction held 4 bases outside the gene matches. CDR3 size: 13 residues. Germline V gene lookup returns CDR1 LGHNA and CDR2 YSLEER. The chain's CDR3 is CASSQAGTGSAFF. The CDR3 DNA sequence: TGCGCCAGCAGCCAAGCCGGGACAGGGTCAGCTTTCTTT.

This chain links TRBV5-4 with TRBJ2-5, with D possibly TRBD2 on 6 matching bases. The CDR3 extends over 17 amino acids. V was clipped by 4 bases and J by 1 base, with 20 bases between them. Germline CDR1 and CDR2: SGHNT and YYREEE (reference sequence). The CDR3 spells CASSGDAGEVIQETQYF. The CDR3 DNA is TGTGCCAGCAGCGGGGATGCTGGGGAGGTTATCCAAGAGACCCAGTACTTC.

The chain has TRBV30 and TRBJ1-1; 8 positions match TRBD1. The CDR3 loop spans 16 amino acids. Trimming cost V 5 bases and J 3 bases; bases outside gene matches: 14. The germline CDR1 and CDR2 sequences are GTSNPN and SVGIG (reference sequence). This CDR3 is CAWHLTGQGWDTEAFF. CDR3 sequence (DNA): TGTGCCTGGCACCTAACAGGACAGGGCTGGGACACTGAAGCTTTCTTT.

The chain has TRBV6-2 or TRBV6-3 and TRBJ2-7; 11 bases fit TRBD2. The germline V gene has CDR1 MNHEY and CDR2 SVGEGT. Unmatched junction bases numbered 5, after V lost 2 bases and J lost 5 bases. This CDR3 has 15 residues. Written as DNA, the CDR3 is TGTGCCAGCAGTTACCAGGTACTAGCGGGGGACGAGCAGTACTTC. This gives the protein CASSYQVLAGDEQYF.

This clone was seen more than once but under ten times. The V gene is TRBV7-9, the J gene TRBJ1-3, with 7 bases that match TRBD1. Germline CDR1 is SEHNR and CDR2 is FQNEAQ (reference sequence). V lost 2 bases to trimming and J lost 0 bases; unmatched junction nucleotides: 13. The CDR3 has 19 amino acids. The CDR3 here is CASSLFRRQGNLSGNTIYF. CDR3 sequence (DNA): TGTGCCAGCAGCTTATTCCGAAGACAGGGAAACCTCTCTGGAAACACCATATATTTT.

The V and J genes are TRBV5-1 and TRBJ1-3; TRBD1 is a possible D gene (6 bases). V dropped 0 bases and J dropped 0 bases, with 13 bases sitting between them. Per germline, CDR1 SGHRS and CDR2 YFSETQ. CDR3 size: 17 residues. As DNA, the CDR3 is TGCGCCAGCAGCTTGGAAGGACAGCCGTTCTCTGGAAACACCATATATTTT. It specifies CASSLEGQPFSGNTIYF. Using reference TRBV5-1 and TRBJ1-3 for the parts outside the CDR3, the full variable domain is KAGVTQTPRYLIKTRGQQVTLSCSPISGHRSVSWYQQTPGQGLQFLFEYFSETQRNKGNFPGRFSGRQFSNSRSEMNVSTLELGDSALYLCASSLEGQPFSGNTIYFGEGSWLTVV.

This clone was observed once. This chain uses TRBV5-6 with TRBJ2-7; TRBD2 agrees at 9 bases. The germline V gene encodes CDR1 SGHDT and CDR2 YYEEEE. The V segment lost 1 base and the J segment 6 bases; nucleotides outside the gene matches: 5. There are 14 residues in the CDR3. The CDR3 region has the DNA TGTGCCAGCAGCTTGCGCCTAGCGGGGCCCGAGCAGTACTTC. Protein sequence: CASSLRLAGPEQYF. Drawing the rest from reference TRBV5-6 and TRBJ2-7, the complete variable domain is DAGVTQSPTHLIKTRGQQVTLRCSPKSGHDTVSWYQQALGQGPQFIFQYYEEEERQRGNFPDRFSGHQFPNYSSELNVNALLLGDSALYLCASSLRLAGPEQYFGPGTRLTVT.

CDR3 loop: CASSLAATGDGYTF. The CDR3 coding sequence is TGTGCCAGCAGCTTGGCGGCGACAGGGGACGGCTACACCTTC. The J gene is TRBJ1-2, the V gene TRBV5-6; 8 bases fit TRBD1. The germline V gene has CDR1 SGHDT and CDR2 YYEEEE. V shed 0 bases and J 8 bases; nucleotides not matched to a gene: 6. CDR3 length: 14 residues.

This chain links TRBV29-1 with TRBJ2-7, with D possibly matching TRBD1 (6 bases). This CDR3 region has 14 residues. V was shortened by 0 bases and J by 3 bases, with 12 bases between the two germline ends. Germline V CDR1 and CDR2: SQVTM, ANQGSEA. The CDR3 loop is CSVEETRGGYEQYF. CDR3 nucleotides: TGCAGCGTTGAAGAAACCCGAGGGGGCTACGAGCAGTACTTC.